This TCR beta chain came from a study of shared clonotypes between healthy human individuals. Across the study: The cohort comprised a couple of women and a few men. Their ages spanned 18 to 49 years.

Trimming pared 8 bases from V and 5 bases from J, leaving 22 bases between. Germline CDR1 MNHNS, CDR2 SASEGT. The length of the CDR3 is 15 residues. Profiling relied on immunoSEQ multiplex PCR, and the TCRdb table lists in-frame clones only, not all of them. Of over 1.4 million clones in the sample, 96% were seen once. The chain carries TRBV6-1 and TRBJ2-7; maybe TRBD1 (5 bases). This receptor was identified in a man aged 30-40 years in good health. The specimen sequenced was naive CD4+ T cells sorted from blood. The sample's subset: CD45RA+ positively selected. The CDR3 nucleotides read TGTGCCAGCCCCTTTACAGGCACTAAATCAGACGAGCAGTACTTC. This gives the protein CASPFTGTKSDEQYF.